This entry features one T cell receptor beta chain sequence. This CDR3 has 14 amino acids. V lost 2 bases and J lost 5; bases outside the gene matches: 2. Germline V gene sequence: CDR1 SEHNR, CDR2 FQNEAQ (reference sequence). This specimen belongs to a study of early T cells in non-severe SARS-CoV-2 infection. TCRdb fed the 5' RACE reads into MiXCR, producing one record per CDR3 protein. This table holds about 25,000 distinct CDR3 sequences, approximately 4.8% found once. This TCR derives from an adult who was a healthcare worker with PCR-confirmed SARS-CoV-2 infection or an uninfected control (not recorded which). The rearrangement links TRBV7-9 to TRBJ1-4; 7 bases line up with TRBD1. Sequences were obtained from whole blood. The CDR3 here is CASSLRGGNEKLFF. The CDR3 DNA reads TGTGCCAGCAGCTTAAGAGGGGGCAATGAAAAACTGTTTTTT. Using reference TRBV7-9 and TRBJ1-4 for the parts outside the CDR3, the full variable domain is DTGVSQNPRHKITKRGQNVTFRCDPISEHNRLYWYRQTLGQGPEFLTYFQNEAQLEKSRLLSDRFSAERPKGSFSTLEIQRTEQGDSAMYLCASSLRGGNEKLFFGSGTQLSVL.